This T cell receptor beta chain was retrieved from a study of T cell repertoires in cytomegalovirus infection. Study overall: Recently identified HLA-C-restricted and well-studied HLA-B-restricted CMV epitopes were used. CMV infection plus the matching HLA type was flagged by public TCR beta signatures. Study-level points and caveats: Dominant in the ex vivo response were TCR beta clonotypes restricted by HLA-C and specific for CMV. Totalled public TCR beta family frequency picked out people who carried CMV plus the relevant HLA.

Using its own MiXCR run on the reads, TCRdb lists one record per CDR3 protein. The sample lists about 310,000 distinct CDR3 sequences; roughly 25% were seen once. In the case of this clonotype: Its antigen is as yet unknown.

The CDR3 is 12 amino acids. V lost 1 base and J 14 bases, leaving 14 bases between the germline ends. The V gene's germline CDR1 is LGHNA and CDR2 YSLEER. This specimen was cultured PBMCs, taken from culture after CMV antigen stimulation. The V and J genes are TRBV4-3 and TRBJ1-2, with D unclear. The clonotype comes from a human donor in good health (CMV status not recorded). Some clones in this sample may be carry-over from other donors' samples. The CDR3 loop is CASSQASTAKTF. CDR3 sequence (DNA): TGCGCCAGCAGCCAAGCTTCCACCGCCAAGACCTTC.